These T cell receptor beta chains were read from a single sample in a study of blood T cell repertoires in COVID-19. TCRdb keeps only in-frame clones here, not all; method: immunoSEQ multiplex PCR. The sample consists of about 100,000 clones, around 92% of them appearing once. The specimen sequenced was peripheral blood. The receptors were gathered from a man aged 18 to 30 with acute or convalescent COVID-19. CDR3s include the opening cysteine and the closing phenylalanine or tryptophan. Fields, in order: J gene, D gene, V gene, clone size, CDR3 DNA, CDR3 protein. D genes are given only for firm matches. Size is stated for part of the rows, as once, few or many counts, or as a class when the clone is expanded.

>TRBJ2-7|TRBD2|TRBV30|.
TGTGCCTGGAGTGTTATGAGCGGGGCCTCCCACGAGCAGTACTTC
CAWSVMSGASHEQYF
>TRBJ1-1|.|TRBV28|.
TGTGCCAGCAGTTTGGGGTGGCGGGGGACTGAAGCTTTCTTT
CASSLGWRGTEAFF
>TRBJ1-6|TRBD1|TRBV5-1|.
TGCGCCAGCAGCAATAGGACAGGGACAAACTCACCCCTCCACTTT
CASSNRTGTNSPLHF
>TRBJ1-1|.|TRBV5-1|.
TGCGCCAGCAGCCCGACGGGCACTGAAGCTTTCTTT
CASSPTGTEAFF
>TRBJ1-3|.|TRBV18|.
TGTGCCAGCTCACCACGGCGGGAGCTCTCTGGAAACACCATATATTTT
CASSPRRELSGNTIYF
>TRBJ1-1|.|TRBV7-6|.
TGTGCCAGCAGCGACAATCAGGGGAAGAACACTGAAGCTTTCTTT
CASSDNQGKNTEAFF
>TRBJ2-2|TRBD1|TRBV19|.
TGTGCCAGTAGTACACAGGGGGCTGCCGGGGAGCTGTTTTTT
CASSTQGAAGELFF
>TRBJ1-1|.|TRBV30|once
TGTGCCTGGAGGGACACTGCCTACACTGAAGCTTTCTTT
CAWRDTAYTEAFF
>TRBJ2-2|.|TRBV2|.
TGTGCCTTTCGGCGCCTAGCGAGCGACAAAGGGGCCGGGGAGCTGTTTTTT
CAFRRLASDKGAGELFF
>TRBJ1-1|.|TRBV5-1|.
TGCGCCAGCAGCGCCCAAAGGGGTGAAGCTTTCTTT
CASSAQRGEAFF
>TRBJ1-5|.|TRBV19|once
TGTGCCAGTAATCAGGGCCGATATAGCAATCAGCCCCAGCATTTT
CASNQGRYSNQPQHF
>TRBJ2-6|.|TRBV7-2|.
TGTGCCAGCAGCCCCCAGAGCTCGGGGGCTGGGGCCAACGTCCTGACTTTC
CASSPQSSGAGANVLTF
>TRBJ2-1|TRBD2|TRBV5-1|.
TGCGCCAGCAGCTTGGGTCCTTCCCGGGGGGGGGATGAGCAGTTCTTC
CASSLGPSRGGDEQFF
>TRBJ1-1|.|TRBV27|.
TGTGCCAGCAGTTTATGGGGGGGGGCCGCCAGGGAAGCTTTCTTT
CASSLWGGAAREAFF